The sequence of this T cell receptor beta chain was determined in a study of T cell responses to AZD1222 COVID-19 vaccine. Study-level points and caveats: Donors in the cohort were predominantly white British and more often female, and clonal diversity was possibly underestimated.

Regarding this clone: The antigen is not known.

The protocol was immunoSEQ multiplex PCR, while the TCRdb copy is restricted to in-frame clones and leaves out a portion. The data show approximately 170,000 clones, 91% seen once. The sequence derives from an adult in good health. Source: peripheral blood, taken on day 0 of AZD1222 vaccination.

CDR3 in DNA: TGTGCCAGCAGTACGGCCGACAAGTACACTGAAGCTTTCTTT. It codes for CASSTADKYTEAFF. J is TRBJ1-1 and V is TRBV2; no firm D call. The V end lost 5 bases, the J end lost 3 bases, and 13 bases lay between the germline ends. The V gene's germline CDR1 is SNHLY and CDR2 FYNNEI. The CDR3 contains 14 residues.